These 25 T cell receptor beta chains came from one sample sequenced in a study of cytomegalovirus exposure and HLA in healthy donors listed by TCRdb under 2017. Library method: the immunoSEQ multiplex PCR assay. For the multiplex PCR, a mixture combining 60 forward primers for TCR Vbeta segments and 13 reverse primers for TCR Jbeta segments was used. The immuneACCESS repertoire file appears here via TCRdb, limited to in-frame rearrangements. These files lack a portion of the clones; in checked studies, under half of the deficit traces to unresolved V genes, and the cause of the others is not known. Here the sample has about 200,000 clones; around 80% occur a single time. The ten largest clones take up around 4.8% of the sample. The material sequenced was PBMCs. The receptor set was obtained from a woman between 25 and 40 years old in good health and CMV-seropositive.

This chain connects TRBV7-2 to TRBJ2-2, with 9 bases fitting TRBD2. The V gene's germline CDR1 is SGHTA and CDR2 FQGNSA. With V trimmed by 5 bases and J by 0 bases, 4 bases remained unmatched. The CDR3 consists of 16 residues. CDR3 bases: TGTGCCAGCAGCCAGGGACTAGCAGCGAACACCGGGGAGCTGTTTTTT. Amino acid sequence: CASSQGLAANTGELFF.

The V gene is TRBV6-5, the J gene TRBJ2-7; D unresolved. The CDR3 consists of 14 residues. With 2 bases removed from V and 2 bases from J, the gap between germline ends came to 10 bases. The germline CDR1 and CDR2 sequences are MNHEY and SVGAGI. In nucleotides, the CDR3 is TGTGCCAGCAGTTACGTCCCAGGCACCTACGAGCAGTACTTC. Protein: CASSYVPGTYEQYF.

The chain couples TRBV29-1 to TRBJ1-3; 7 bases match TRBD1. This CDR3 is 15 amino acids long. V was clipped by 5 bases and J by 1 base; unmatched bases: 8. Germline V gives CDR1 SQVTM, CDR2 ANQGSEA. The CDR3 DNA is TGCAGCGTTATGACAGGGCAAAGTTCTGGAAACACCATATATTTT. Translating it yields CSVMTGQSSGNTIYF.

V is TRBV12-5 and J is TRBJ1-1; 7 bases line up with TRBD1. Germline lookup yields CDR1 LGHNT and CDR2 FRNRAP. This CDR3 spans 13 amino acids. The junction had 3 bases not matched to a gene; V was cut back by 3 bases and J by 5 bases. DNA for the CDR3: TGTGCTAGTGGTTTCGGGACAGTAACTGAAGCTTTCTTT. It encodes CASGFGTVTEAFF.

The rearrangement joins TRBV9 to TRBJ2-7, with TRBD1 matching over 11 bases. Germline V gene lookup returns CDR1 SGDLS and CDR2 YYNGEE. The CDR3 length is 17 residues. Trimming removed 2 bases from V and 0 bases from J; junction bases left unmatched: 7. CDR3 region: CASSVGTGGYPSYEQYF. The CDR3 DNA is TGTGCCAGCAGCGTCGGGACAGGGGGATACCCCTCCTACGAGCAGTACTTC.

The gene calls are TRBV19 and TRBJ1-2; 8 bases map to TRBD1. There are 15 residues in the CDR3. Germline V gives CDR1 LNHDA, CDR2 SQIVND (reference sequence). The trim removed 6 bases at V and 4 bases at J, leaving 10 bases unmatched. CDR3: CASRRTGGLGYGYTF. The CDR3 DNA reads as TGTGCCAGTAGAAGAACAGGGGGGTTAGGCTATGGCTACACCTTC.

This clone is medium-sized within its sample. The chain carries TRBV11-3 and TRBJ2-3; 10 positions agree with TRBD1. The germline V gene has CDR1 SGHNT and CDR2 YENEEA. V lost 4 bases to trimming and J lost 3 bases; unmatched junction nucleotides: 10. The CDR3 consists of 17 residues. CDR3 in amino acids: CASSSRQGANETDTQYF. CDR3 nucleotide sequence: TGTGCCAGCAGCTCTCGACAGGGGGCTAACGAGACAGATACGCAGTATTTT.

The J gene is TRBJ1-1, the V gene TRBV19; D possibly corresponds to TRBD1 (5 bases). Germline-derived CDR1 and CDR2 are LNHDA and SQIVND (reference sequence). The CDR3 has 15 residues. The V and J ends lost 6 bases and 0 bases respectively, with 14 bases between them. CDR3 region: CASSPGWGLNTEAFF. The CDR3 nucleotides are TGTGCCAGTAGCCCAGGCTGGGGCCTGAACACTGAAGCTTTCTTT.

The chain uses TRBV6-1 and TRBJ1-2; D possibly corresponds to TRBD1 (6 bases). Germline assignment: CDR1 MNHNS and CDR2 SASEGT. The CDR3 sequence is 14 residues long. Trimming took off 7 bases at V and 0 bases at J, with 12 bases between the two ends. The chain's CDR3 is CASKDSSSNYGYTF. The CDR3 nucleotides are TGTGCCAGCAAGGACAGTTCTTCTAACTATGGCTACACCTTC.

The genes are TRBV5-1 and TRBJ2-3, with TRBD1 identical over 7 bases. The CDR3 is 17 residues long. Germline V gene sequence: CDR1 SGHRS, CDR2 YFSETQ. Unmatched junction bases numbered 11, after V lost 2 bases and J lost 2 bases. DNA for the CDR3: TGCGCCAGCAGCTTCACCGGGACAGCCTTAACCACAGATACGCAGTATTTT. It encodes CASSFTGTALTTDTQYF.

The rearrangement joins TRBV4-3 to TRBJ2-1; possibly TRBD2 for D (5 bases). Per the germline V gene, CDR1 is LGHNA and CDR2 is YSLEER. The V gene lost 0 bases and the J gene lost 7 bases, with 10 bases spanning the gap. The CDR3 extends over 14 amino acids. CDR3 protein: CASSQDLPGNEQFF. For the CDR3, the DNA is TGCGCCAGCAGCCAAGATCTTCCGGGGAATGAGCAGTTCTTC.

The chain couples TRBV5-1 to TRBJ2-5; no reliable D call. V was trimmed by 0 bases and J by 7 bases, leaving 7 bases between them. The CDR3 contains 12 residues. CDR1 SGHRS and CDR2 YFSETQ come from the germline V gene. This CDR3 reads CASSLDDWTQYF. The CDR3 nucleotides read TGCGCCAGCAGCTTGGATGACTGGACCCAGTACTTC.

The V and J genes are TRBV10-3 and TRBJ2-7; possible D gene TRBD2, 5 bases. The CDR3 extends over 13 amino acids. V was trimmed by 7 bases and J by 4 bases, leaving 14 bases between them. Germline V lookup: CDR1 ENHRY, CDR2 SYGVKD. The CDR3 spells CAIKRGLVYEQYF. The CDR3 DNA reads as TGTGCCATCAAGAGAGGGCTAGTGTACGAGCAGTACTTC.

CDR3 nucleotides: TGTGCCAGCAGCCCTCTAGCGGGAGTTGACTACGAGCAGTACTTC. Protein sequence: CASSPLAGVDYEQYF. The J gene is TRBJ2-7, the V gene TRBV7-9; 10 bases fit TRBD2. CDR1 and CDR2 (germline): SEHNR, FQNEAQ (reference sequence). The CDR3 contains 15 residues. V lost 5 bases, J lost 3 bases, and 7 bases stayed unmatched.

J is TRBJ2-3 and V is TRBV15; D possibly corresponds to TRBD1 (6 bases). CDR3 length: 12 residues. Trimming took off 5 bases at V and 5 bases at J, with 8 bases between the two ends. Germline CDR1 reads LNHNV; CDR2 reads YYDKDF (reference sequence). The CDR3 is CATSQGKDTQYF. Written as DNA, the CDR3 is TGTGCCACCAGCCAGGGGAAAGATACGCAGTATTTT.

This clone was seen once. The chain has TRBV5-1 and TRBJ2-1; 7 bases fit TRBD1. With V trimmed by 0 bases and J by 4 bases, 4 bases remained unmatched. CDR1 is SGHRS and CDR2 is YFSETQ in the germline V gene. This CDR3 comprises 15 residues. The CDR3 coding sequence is TGCGCCAGCAGCTTGGTCGCCAGGGGGTACAATGAGCAGTTCTTC. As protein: CASSLVARGYNEQFF.

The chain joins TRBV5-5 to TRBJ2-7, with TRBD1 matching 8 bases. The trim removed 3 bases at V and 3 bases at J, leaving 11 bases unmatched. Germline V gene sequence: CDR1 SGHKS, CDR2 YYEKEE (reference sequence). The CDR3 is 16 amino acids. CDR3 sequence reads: CASSSTHRGSFYEQYF. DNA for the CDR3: TGTGCCAGCAGCTCCACTCACAGGGGGAGTTTCTACGAGCAGTACTTC. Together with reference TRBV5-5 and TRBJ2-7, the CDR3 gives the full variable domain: DAGVTQSPTHLIKTRGQQVTLRCSPISGHKSVSWYQQVLGQGPQFIFQYYEKEERGRGNFPDRFSARQFPNYSSELNVNALLLGDSALYLCASSSTHRGSFYEQYFGPGTRLTVT.

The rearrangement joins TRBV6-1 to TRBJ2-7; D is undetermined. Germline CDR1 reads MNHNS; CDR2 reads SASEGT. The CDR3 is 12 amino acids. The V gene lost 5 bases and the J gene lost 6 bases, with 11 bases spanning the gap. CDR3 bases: TGTGCCAGCAGTTCCCTTCTTGTCGAGCAGTACTTC. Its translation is CASSSLLVEQYF.

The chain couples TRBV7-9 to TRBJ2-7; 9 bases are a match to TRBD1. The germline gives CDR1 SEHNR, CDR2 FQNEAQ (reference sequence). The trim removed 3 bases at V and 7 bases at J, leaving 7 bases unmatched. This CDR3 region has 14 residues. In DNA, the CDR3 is TGTGCCAGCAGCTTTCCGACAGGGGGTGAGGAGCAGTACTTC. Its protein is CASSFPTGGEEQYF.

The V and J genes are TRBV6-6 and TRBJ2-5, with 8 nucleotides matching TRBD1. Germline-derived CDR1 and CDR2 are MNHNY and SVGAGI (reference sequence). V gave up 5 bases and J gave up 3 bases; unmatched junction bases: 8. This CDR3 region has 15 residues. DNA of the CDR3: TGTGCCAGCAGTCCCCGCGGACAGGGAAAAGAGACCCAGTACTTC. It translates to CASSPRGQGKETQYF.

This chain's CDR3 is CASSPLWTGGFNEQFF. The CDR3 DNA reads as TGTGCCAGCAGCCCGTTGTGGACAGGGGGTTTTAATGAGCAGTTCTTC. The chain is built from TRBV7-9 and TRBJ2-1; 10 nucleotides align to TRBD1. CDR1 is SEHNR and CDR2 is FQNEAQ in the germline V gene (reference sequence). Trimming at V came to 5 bases and at J to 7 bases, leaving 11 bases not matched to a gene. The CDR3 spans 16 residues. Based on the CDR3 plus reference TRBV7-9 and TRBJ2-1, the full variable domain is DTGVSQNPRHKITKRGQNVTFRCDPISEHNRLYWYRQTLGQGPEFLTYFQNEAQLEKSRLLSDRFSAERPKGSFSTLEIQRTEQGDSAMYLCASSPLWTGGFNEQFFGPGTRLTVL.

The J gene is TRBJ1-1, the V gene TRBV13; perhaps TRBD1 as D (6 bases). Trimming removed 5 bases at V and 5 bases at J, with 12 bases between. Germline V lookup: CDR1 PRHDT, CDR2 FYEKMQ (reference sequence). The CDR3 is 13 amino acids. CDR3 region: CASSPNRVTEAFF. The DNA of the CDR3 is TGTGCCAGCAGCCCCAACAGGGTAACTGAAGCTTTCTTT.

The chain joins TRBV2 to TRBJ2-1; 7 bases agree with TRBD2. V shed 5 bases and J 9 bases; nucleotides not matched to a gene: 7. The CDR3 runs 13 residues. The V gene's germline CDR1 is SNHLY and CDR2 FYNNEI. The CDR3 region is CASSSAGEGEQFF. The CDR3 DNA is TGTGCCAGCAGTTCGGCGGGAGAGGGTGAGCAGTTCTTC.

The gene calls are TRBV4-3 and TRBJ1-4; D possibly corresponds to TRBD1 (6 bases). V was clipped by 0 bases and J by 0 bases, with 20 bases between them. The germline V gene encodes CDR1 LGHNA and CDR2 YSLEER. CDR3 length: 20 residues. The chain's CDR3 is CASSQDLDREIFATNEKLFF. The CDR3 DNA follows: TGCGCCAGCAGCCAAGATCTGGACAGAGAAATTTTCGCAACTAATGAAAAACTGTTTTTT.

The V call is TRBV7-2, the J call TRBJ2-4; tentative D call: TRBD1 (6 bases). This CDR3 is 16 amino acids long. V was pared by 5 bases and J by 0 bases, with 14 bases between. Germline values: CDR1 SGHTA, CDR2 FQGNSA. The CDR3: CASSPDSHLAKNIQYF. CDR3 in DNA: TGTGCCAGCAGCCCGGACAGTCATCTAGCCAAAAACATTCAGTACTTC.